Below are 17 T cell receptor beta chains sequenced from a single sample in a study of graft-versus-host responses after intestinal transplantation. Clones were sequenced by immunoSEQ multiplex PCR, and TCRdb holds only the in-frame ones, with some missing. Of about 130,000 clones listed, around nine tenths are singletons. The antigens for these receptors are not known. The sequencing here drew on unstimulated CD4+ T cells sorted from spleen or lymph node cells, taken before intestinal transplant. Source of these receptors: a human donor who received an intestinal transplant.

This chain connects TRBV6-6 to TRBJ1-5, with D perhaps matching TRBD1 (6 bases). Trimming removed 7 bases at V and 0 bases at J, with 13 bases between. This CDR3 has 15 residues. Germline values: CDR1 MNHNY, CDR2 SVGAGI (reference sequence). CDR3 sequence reads: CASTIGQNSNQPQHF. DNA for the CDR3: TGTGCCAGCACCATAGGACAGAATAGCAATCAGCCCCAGCATTTT.

The rearrangement uses TRBV5-1 and TRBJ2-1; 11 nucleotides agree with TRBD2. V was pared by 9 bases and J by 4 bases, with 9 bases of the junction left unmatched. The CDR3 length is 15 residues. From germline, CDR1 is SGHRS and CDR2 YFSETQ. The CDR3 nucleotides read TGCGCCACCACACCCCTAGCGGGAGGTTACAATGAGCAGTTCTTC. Amino acid sequence: CATTPLAGGYNEQFF. Combining the CDR3 with reference TRBV5-1 and TRBJ2-1 gives the whole variable domain KAGVTQTPRYLIKTRGQQVTLSCSPISGHRSVSWYQQTPGQGLQFLFEYFSETQRNKGNFPGRFSGRQFSNSRSEMNVSTLELGDSALYLCATTPLAGGYNEQFFGPGTRLTVL.

V usage is TRBV6-6 and J usage is TRBJ2-6, with D hard to call. The CDR3 loop spans 15 amino acids. The V and J ends lost 0 bases and 0 bases respectively, with 3 bases between them. Germline values: CDR1 MNHNY, CDR2 SVGAGI (reference sequence). DNA for the CDR3: TGTGCCAGCAGTTACTCAGGCTCTGGGGCCAACGTCCTGACTTTC. It is translated as CASSYSGSGANVLTF.

The chain employs TRBV27 and TRBJ2-4; D is perhaps TRBD1 (5 bases). Trimming stripped 2 bases from V and 8 bases from J, with 19 bases between. The CDR3 runs 16 residues. Germline-derived CDR1 and CDR2 are MNHEY and SMNVEV (reference sequence). DNA for the CDR3: TGTGCCAGCAGTTTACAAGGGGCTCAGACGCGGCACATTCAGTACTTC. It encodes CASSLQGAQTRHIQYF.

V usage is TRBV4-3 and J usage is TRBJ1-5; TRBD1 might be the D (5 bases). V was cut by 3 bases and J by 2 bases, with 17 bases left in between. The length of the CDR3 is 17 residues. Germline CDR1 and CDR2: LGHNA and YSLEER. Written as DNA, the CDR3 is TGCGCCAGCAGCCAGGAGGAGAGGGGACGTGGCAATCAGCCCCAGCATTTT. This gives the protein CASSQEERGRGNQPQHF.

The V call is TRBV2, the J call TRBJ1-1; 9 nucleotides match TRBD1. Losses at the gene ends were 0 bases for V and 6 bases for J; bases not matched to a gene: 8. The CDR3 is 16 residues long. Germline CDR1 is SNHLY and CDR2 is FYNNEI. The CDR3 is CASSEALGQGLAEAFF. As DNA, the CDR3 is TGTGCCAGCAGTGAAGCGCTTGGACAGGGGCTGGCTGAAGCTTTCTTT. Complete variable domain (other parts from reference TRBV2 and TRBJ1-1): EPEVTQTPSHQVTQMGQEVILRCVPISNHLYFYWYRQILGQKVEFLVSFYNNEISEKSEIFDDQFSVERPDGSNFTLKIRSTKLEDSAMYFCASSEALGQGLAEAFFGQGTRLTVV.

This chain connects TRBV9 to TRBJ2-7; 14 nucleotides line up with TRBD2. The junction had 0 bases not matched to a gene; V was cut back by 0 bases and J by 4 bases. There are 15 residues in the CDR3. Germline lookup yields CDR1 SGDLS and CDR2 YYNGEE. The CDR3 loop reads CASSVGLAGGYEQYF. The CDR3 DNA sequence: TGTGCCAGCAGCGTAGGACTAGCGGGAGGGTACGAGCAGTACTTC. Looking up the rest from reference TRBV9 and TRBJ2-7 gives the full variable domain: DSGVTQTPKHLITATGQRVTLRCSPRSGDLSVYWYQQSLDQGLQFLIQYYNGEERAKGNILERFSAQQFPDLHSELNLSSLELGDSALYFCASSVGLAGGYEQYFGPGTRLTVT.

The rearrangement uses TRBV7-2 and TRBJ1-2; D may be TRBD1 (5 bases). CDR1 is SGHTA, CDR2 FQGNSA, per germline. Trimming removed 4 bases at V and 1 base at J, with 13 bases between. This CDR3 is built from 15 residues. Written as DNA, the CDR3 is TGTGCCAGCAGCTCTCAGGGATTGGGTAACTATGGCTACACCTTC. It specifies CASSSQGLGNYGYTF.

This clone showed up just a few times. This sequence joins TRBV7-9 and TRBJ2-7; D gene uncertain. The germline V gene encodes CDR1 SEHNR and CDR2 FQNEAQ (reference sequence). Trimming took 0 bases from V and 0 from J, leaving 12 bases between them. This CDR3 comprises 16 residues. This CDR3 is CASSLAGQISSYEQYF. The CDR3 DNA sequence: TGTGCCAGCAGCTTAGCGGGCCAAATATCCTCCTACGAGCAGTACTTC.

This chain uses TRBV29-1 with TRBJ2-1; D not certain. Trimming stripped 4 bases from V and 4 bases from J, with 11 bases between. Germline CDR1 and CDR2: SQVTM and ANQGSEA. The CDR3 totals 13 residues. CDR3 in amino acids: CSVVAEFYNEQFF. The CDR3 region has the DNA TGCAGCGTTGTGGCAGAGTTTTACAATGAGCAGTTCTTC.

The V and J genes are TRBV30 and TRBJ2-1; D may be TRBD1 or TRBD2 (6 bases each). The CDR3 is made up of 17 amino acids. V was clipped by 0 bases and J by 5 bases, with 20 bases between them. In germline, CDR1 is GTSNPN, CDR2 SVGIG (reference sequence). The CDR3 protein is CAWSVRRGAKQNNEQFF. CDR3 DNA sequence: TGTGCCTGGAGTGTACGAAGGGGGGCAAAGCAGAACAATGAGCAGTTCTTC.

The rearrangement joins TRBV5-4 to TRBJ2-2; D not certain. The germline V and J ends were trimmed by 0 bases and 0 bases, with 6 bases remaining between them. This CDR3 contains 15 residues. The germline V gene encodes CDR1 SGHNT and CDR2 YYREEE (reference sequence). The CDR3 DNA is TGTGCCAGCAGCTTGGCCGGGCCGAACACCGGGGAGCTGTTTTTT. Encoded protein: CASSLAGPNTGELFF. The full variable domain, with the rest looked up from reference TRBV5-4 and TRBJ2-2, is ETGVTQSPTHLIKTRGQQVTLRCSSQSGHNTVSWYQQALGQGPQFIFQYYREEENGRGNFPPRFSGLQFPNYSSELNVNALELDDSALYLCASSLAGPNTGELFFGEGSRLTVL.

This clone was counted a single time. The J gene is TRBJ2-1, the V gene TRBV19; perhaps TRBD2 as D (5 bases). Trimming left V 8 bases short and J 0 bases short, with 8 bases between. The CDR3 has 13 residues. CDR1 and CDR2 from the germline V gene are LNHDA and SQIVND (reference sequence). The CDR3 nucleotides read TGTGCCAGTGGACTGAGCTCCTACAATGAGCAGTTCTTC. It yields the protein CASGLSSYNEQFF.

The J gene is TRBJ2-7, the V gene TRBV5-1; 7 positions agree with TRBD1. V gave up 5 bases and J gave up 4 bases; unmatched junction bases: 12. Germline V gene sequence: CDR1 SGHRS, CDR2 YFSETQ. The CDR3 is 15 residues long. This CDR3 is CASSFSGTETYEQYF. CDR3 nucleotides: TGCGCCAGCAGTTTCTCCGGGACAGAGACATACGAGCAGTACTTC.

This chain uses TRBV5-1 with TRBJ2-7; 9 nucleotides agree with TRBD2. Per germline, CDR1 SGHRS and CDR2 YFSETQ. The CDR3 contains 16 residues. Germline trimming cut 0 bases from V and 2 bases from J; bases unmatched to any gene: 6. CDR3 sequence reads: CASSLDPVAGAYEQYF. The CDR3 DNA follows: TGCGCCAGCAGCTTGGATCCCGTAGCGGGAGCCTACGAGCAGTACTTC. Supplemented by reference TRBV5-1 and TRBJ2-7, the full variable domain reads KAGVTQTPRYLIKTRGQQVTLSCSPISGHRSVSWYQQTPGQGLQFLFEYFSETQRNKGNFPGRFSGRQFSNSRSEMNVSTLELGDSALYLCASSLDPVAGAYEQYFGPGTRLTVT.

This rearrangement joins TRBV7-3 to TRBJ2-5; possible D gene TRBD2, 6 bases. The germline V and J ends were trimmed by 2 bases and 4 bases, with 8 bases remaining between them. There are 13 residues in the CDR3. Germline CDR1 and CDR2: SGHTA and FQGTGA. The CDR3 loop is CASSLYGGETQYF. For the CDR3, the DNA is TGTGCCAGCAGCTTATACGGGGGAGAGACCCAGTACTTC.

The chain uses TRBV6-6 and TRBJ1-1, with a weak D call TRBD1 (6 bases). V lost 0 bases to trimming and J lost 1 base, with 9 bases between them. Germline values: CDR1 MNHNY, CDR2 SVGAGI (reference sequence). The CDR3 consists of 15 residues. The DNA for the CDR3 is TGTGCCAGCAGTTACTCAGGGGGGGGGAACACTGAAGCTTTCTTT. It is translated as CASSYSGGGNTEAFF.